Shown below are 24 T cell receptor beta chains from a single sample sequenced in a study of shared clonotypes between healthy human individuals. The repertoire was sequenced with immunoSEQ multiplex PCR; TCRdb's copy has only in-frame clones and lacks some. The sample has 730,000 or so clones; 55% to 75% are singletons. The specimen was memory CD4+ T cells sorted from blood. Subset: CD45RA-negative fraction. The origin of the receptors is a woman aged 25 to 39 in good health.

The V gene is TRBV2, the J gene TRBJ2-5; no firm D call. V lost 4 bases, J lost 5 bases, and 8 bases lay in between. This CDR3 region has 12 residues. Per the germline V gene, CDR1 is SNHLY and CDR2 is FYNNEI. This chain's CDR3 is CASSVVVETQYF. CDR3 in DNA: TGTGCCAGCAGTGTAGTGGTCGAGACCCAGTACTTC.

This clone was counted a single time. The chain combines TRBV6-6 with TRBJ2-3; D ambiguous. The CDR3 spans 15 residues. Germline V gene data show CDR1 as MNHNY and CDR2 as SVGAGI (reference sequence). Trimming cost V 5 bases and J 1 base, with 13 bases left between them. The CDR3 DNA follows: TGTGCCAGCAGTCCCCGAACATACGGCACAGATACGCAGTATTTT. It is translated as CASSPRTYGTDTQYF.

This clone has a handful of counts. The chain is built from TRBV5-4 and TRBJ2-1; 7 bases are shared with TRBD2. Germline CDR1 SGHNT, CDR2 YYREEE (reference sequence). This CDR3 is 17 amino acids long. The J segment lost 0 bases and the V segment lost 4 bases, leaving 10 bases of the junction unmatched. CDR3 sequence: CASSQEGGKSSYNEQFF. In DNA form, the CDR3 reads TGTGCCAGCAGCCAGGAGGGAGGGAAGAGCTCCTACAATGAGCAGTTCTTC.

The chain joins TRBV7-2 to TRBJ2-3; D remains ambiguous. This CDR3 has 13 residues. From germline, CDR1 is SGHTA and CDR2 FQGNSA. Trimming cost V 3 bases and J 4 bases, with 8 bases left between them. The CDR3 bases are TGTGCCAGCAGCTTGAATGTGGCAGATACGCAGTATTTT. Its protein product is CASSLNVADTQYF.

The chain links TRBV10-1 to TRBJ1-4, with a possible D match to TRBD1 (5 bases). Trimming shortened V by 3 bases and J by 6 bases, and 14 bases separated the two germline ends. Germline values: CDR1 WNHNN, CDR2 SYGVQD (reference sequence). This CDR3 has 15 residues. The DNA for the CDR3 is TGCGCCAGCAGTGACTACAGGTCCGGGGATGAAAAACTGTTTTTT. This sequence encodes CASSDYRSGDEKLFF.

On this clone itself: This specimen includes other DNA sequences encoding the same CDR3. V is TRBV5-1 and J is TRBJ2-7, with D perhaps TRBD1 (6 bases). V lost 4 bases, J lost 2 bases, and 10 bases lay in between. Per germline, CDR1 SGHRS and CDR2 YFSETQ. The CDR3 is 13 residues long. CDR3 coding DNA: TGCGCCAGCAGCAGGACAGAGACCTACGAGCAGTACTTC. This sequence encodes CASSRTETYEQYF.

The chain links TRBV25-1 to TRBJ1-3, with D unclear. Trimming removed 3 bases at V and 8 bases at J, with 17 bases between. The CDR3 is 15 amino acids. Per the germline V gene, CDR1 is MGHDK and CDR2 is SYGVNS. CDR3 sequence: CASSDPLAVGDTIYF. In DNA form, the CDR3 reads TGTGCCAGCAGTGATCCCCTCGCGGTAGGAGACACCATATATTTT.

The J gene is TRBJ1-3, the V gene TRBV6-5; D gene uncertain. The CDR3 is 15 residues long. Germline V CDR1 and CDR2: MNHEY, SVGAGI. V dropped 0 bases and J dropped 2 bases, with 8 bases sitting between them. The CDR3 coding sequence is TGTGCCAGCAGTTACTCGTTTCTAGCTGGAAACACCATATATTTT. Its translation is CASSYSFLAGNTIYF.

This chain connects TRBV9 to TRBJ2-7, with D perhaps matching TRBD1 or TRBD2 (5 bases each). This CDR3 has 15 residues. V lost 0 bases, J lost 3 bases, and 13 bases lay in between. Germline CDR1 is SGDLS and CDR2 is YYNGEE. The CDR3: CASSVDGTEDYEQYF. The CDR3 DNA reads TGTGCCAGCAGCGTAGATGGGACGGAGGACTACGAGCAGTACTTC.

The table lists this clone with a few counts. The chain carries TRBV27 and TRBJ2-7, with 14 nucleotides matching TRBD2. The germline V gene encodes CDR1 MNHEY and CDR2 SMNVEV (reference sequence). V gave up 4 bases and J gave up 5 bases; unmatched junction bases: 10. This CDR3 contains 17 residues. CDR3 in DNA: TGTGCCAGCAGTTCGGGGACTAGCGGGAGCCGGTCCCACGAGCAGTACTTC. Amino acid sequence: CASSSGTSGSRSHEQYF.

The sample holds one count of this clone. The chain uses TRBV28 and TRBJ2-7, with unresolved D. Germline loops: CDR1 MDHEN, CDR2 SYDVKM. V was cut by 10 bases and J by 4 bases, with 20 bases left in between. The CDR3 is 14 amino acids. The CDR3 nucleotides are TGTGCCACCACGTCCCCTACGGTAGTGTACGAGCAGTACTTC. It yields the protein CATTSPTVVYEQYF.

This clone was seen a few times. The V call is TRBV11-2, the J call TRBJ1-5, with D unresolved. V was trimmed by 0 bases and J by 9 bases, leaving 12 bases between them. Germline values: CDR1 SGHAT, CDR2 FQNNGV. The CDR3 has 14 residues. CDR3 amino acids: CASSLDKGARPQHF. The CDR3 region has the DNA TGTGCCAGCAGCTTAGATAAAGGCGCGCGGCCCCAGCATTTT.

This chain links TRBV11-3 with TRBJ1-3; no clear D. The ends were cut back, 5 bases at V and 0 bases at J, with 8 bases in the middle. Germline V gives CDR1 SGHNT, CDR2 YENEEA. The CDR3 is 14 amino acids. In DNA, the CDR3 is TGTGCCAGCAGCCCGATCTACTCTGGAAACACCATATATTTT. It translates to CASSPIYSGNTIYF.

The chain couples TRBV10-2 to TRBJ1-5; D may be TRBD1 (6 bases). Germline V gene lookup returns CDR1 WSHSY and CDR2 SAAADI. There are 13 residues in the CDR3. Trimming left V 10 bases short and J 4 bases short, with 14 bases between. CDR3 residues: CATRGQMNQPQHF. Here the CDR3 DNA reads TGCGCCACCCGGGGGCAGATGAATCAGCCCCAGCATTTT.

This clone was seen a handful of times. The chain employs TRBV29-1 and TRBJ2-3; no reliable D call. Germline CDR1 and CDR2: SQVTM and ANQGSEA. The CDR3 totals 16 residues. Trimming shortened V by 6 bases and J by 1 base, and 20 bases separated the two germline ends. The CDR3 spells CSVAIPHYTGTDTQYF. The CDR3 bases are TGCAGCGTCGCTATACCACATTACACAGGCACAGATACGCAGTATTTT.

The rearrangement uses TRBV28 and TRBJ2-2; 9 bases agree with TRBD2. J was trimmed by 3 bases and V by 5 bases; bases with no gene match: 7. Germline V lookup: CDR1 MDHEN, CDR2 SYDVKM. CDR3 length: 16 amino acids. CDR3 nucleotides: TGTGCCAGCAGTCCTCGACTAGCGGCCTACACCGGGGAGCTGTTTTTT. It is translated as CASSPRLAAYTGELFF. Combining the CDR3 with reference TRBV28 and TRBJ2-2 gives the whole variable domain DVKVTQSSRYLVKRTGEKVFLECVQDMDHENMFWYRQDPGLGLRLIYFSYDVKMKEKGDIPEGYSVSREKKERFSLILESASTNQTSMYLCASSPRLAAYTGELFFGEGSRLTVL.

This clone was observed a handful of times. J is TRBJ2-5 and V is TRBV6-5, with 8 bases lining up with TRBD2. This CDR3 region has 12 residues. The ends lost 8 bases at V and 10 bases at J; junction bases unmatched: 9. CDR1 MNHEY and CDR2 SVGAGI come from the germline V gene. This chain's CDR3 is CASGGRGRYQYF. CDR3 DNA: TGTGCCAGCGGTGGTCGCGGGAGGTACCAGTACTTC.

This clone was observed once. The rearrangement links TRBV6-6 to TRBJ2-7; 8 positions match TRBD1. The CDR3 consists of 14 residues. CDR1 is MNHNY and CDR2 is SVGAGI in the germline V gene (reference sequence). J lost 2 bases, V lost 6 bases, and 6 bases had no gene match. The CDR3 DNA reads TGTGCCAGCAGGGGGACGGACAGGGCCTACGAGCAGTACTTC. As protein: CASRGTDRAYEQYF.

This clone was found a few times. The identical CDR3 is also encoded by other nucleotide sequences in the sample. This sequence joins TRBV5-1 and TRBJ1-1; D is ambiguous. Trimming shortened V by 1 base and J by 2 bases, and 12 bases separated the two germline ends. Germline lookup yields CDR1 SGHRS and CDR2 YFSETQ. CDR3 size: 15 residues. The CDR3 nucleotides read TGCGCCAGCAGCTTGCCCACGGGGTCAAACACTGAAGCTTTCTTT. Translation gives CASSLPTGSNTEAFF.

This clone was detected once. The chain joins TRBV30 to TRBJ1-3, with D perhaps matching TRBD1 (6 bases). There are 13 residues in the CDR3. Germline values: CDR1 GTSNPN, CDR2 SVGIG (reference sequence). The CDR3 loop reads CAGGRVSGNTIYF. CDR3 DNA: TGTGCGGGGGGGCGAGTCTCTGGAAACACCATATATTTT.

The chain couples TRBV7-9 to TRBJ2-7; D remains unclear. CDR1 and CDR2 (germline): SEHNR, FQNEAQ (reference sequence). The CDR3 has 14 amino acids. V lost 5 bases to trimming and J lost 1 base, with 12 bases between them. The CDR3 here is CASSPLDGSYEQYF. As DNA, the CDR3 is TGTGCCAGCAGCCCCCTCGATGGTTCCTACGAGCAGTACTTC.

This rearrangement joins TRBV11-2 to TRBJ2-7; D tentatively fits TRBD1 or TRBD2 (5 bases each). The germline CDR1 and CDR2 sequences are SGHAT and FQNNGV. The CDR3 is 15 residues long. Between the trimmed V and J ends, which lost 2 bases and 3 bases, there was a span of 14 bases. CDR3 sequence: CASSLQGELGYEQYF. In nucleotides, the CDR3 is TGTGCCAGCAGCTTACAGGGAGAGTTGGGCTACGAGCAGTACTTC. The variable domain in full, completed from reference TRBV11-2 and TRBJ2-7, reads EAGVAQSPRYKIIEKRQSVAFWCNPISGHATLYWYQQILGQGPKLLIQFQNNGVVDDSQLPKDRFSAERLKGVDSTLKIQPAKLEDSAVYLCASSLQGELGYEQYFGPGTRLTVT.

V gene TRBV5-1 combines with J gene TRBJ2-7; TRBD1 matches 8 bases. CDR1 is SGHRS, CDR2 YFSETQ, per germline. V was pared by 4 bases and J by 7 bases, with 10 bases of the junction left unmatched. This CDR3 region has 14 residues. The CDR3 reads CASSQGAEASEQYF. The CDR3 DNA reads as TGCGCCAGCAGCCAGGGGGCAGAGGCGTCGGAGCAGTACTTC.

The genes are TRBV18 and TRBJ1-5, with TRBD1 identical over 7 bases. This CDR3 has 17 amino acids. CDR1 is KGHSH, CDR2 LQKENI, per germline. After removal of 3 bases from V and 6 bases from J, the junction contained 14 bases not matched to a gene. The CDR3 spells CASSPGSPDRELQPQHF. CDR3 coding DNA: TGTGCCAGCTCACCCGGGAGCCCAGACAGGGAGCTTCAGCCCCAGCATTTT.